The rows below give T cell receptor beta chains drawn from one sample of a study of patients and donors after allogeneic stem cell transplantation. TCRdb reprocessed the RT-PCR reads with MiXCR, giving one entry per CDR3 protein. The data contain roughly 880,000 distinct CDR3 sequences, roughly 17% of them seen just once; the ten biggest clones take up about 6%. Source material: blood, either unsorted or a sorted T cell fraction (not recorded which). The source of these receptors is a human donor who was either an allogeneic HSCT recipient or a stem cell or donor lymphocyte infusion donor (not recorded which). It is not recorded whose cells these are; they may come from a transplant donor. Each CDR3 is given without its conserved first and last residue. The order of the fields is clone size, J gene, V gene, CDR3 protein. Some rows mark clone size as missing; the rest say once, few, many or name a class of expanded clone.

few | TRBJ2-3 | TRBV24-1 | ATSDFSEDTQY
. | TRBJ2-1 | TRBV20-1 | SARVPSGRPREDEQF
. | TRBJ2-6 | TRBV15 | ATSRDFHSGANVLT
many | TRBJ1-6 | TRBV6-1 | ASSPRVGNSPLH
few | TRBJ2-1 | TRBV15 | ATSSRPPGAGQNNEQF
few | TRBJ1-1 | TRBV7-6 | ASMKDRSTEAF
many | TRBJ2-3 | TRBV12-3/TRBV12-4 | ASSLGRTREGDTQY
. | TRBJ1-1 | TRBV7-9 | ASSGRNRGPNHTEAF
many | TRBJ2-1 | TRBV27 | ASSIAGAHHNEQF
few | TRBJ1-3 | TRBV20-1 | SARGVWEGNTIY
few | TRBJ2-7 | TRBV20-1 | SARPSLYRDSYEQY
many | TRBJ1-1 | TRBV5-1 | ASRPAGSLTEAF
few | TRBJ2-7 | TRBV24-1 | ATSEAGTGLSYEQY
few | TRBJ2-5 | TRBV10-3 | AISKTGGIETQY
. | TRBJ2-2 | TRBV19 | ASSFSLAGANTGELF
. | TRBJ2-1 | TRBV20-1 | SAAVGGPNEQF
few | TRBJ1-1 | TRBV12-3/TRBV12-4 | ASSLFPGEAF
few | TRBJ1-1 | TRBV14 | ASSQTGSEAF
. | TRBJ1-5 | TRBV19 | ASSIKKRTGRTSNQPQH
. | TRBJ2-2 | TRBV11-2 | ASSYGTSSGELF
. | TRBJ2-7 | TRBV28 | ASSLFQGSEQY
. | TRBJ2-5 | TRBV6-5 | ASSYGRSLGQKIQETQY
few | TRBJ1-2 | TRBV5-1 | ASSRGQGGNYGYT
few | TRBJ1-6 | TRBV11-2 | ASSSIFSPLH
. | TRBJ1-6 | TRBV5-1 | ASSPDEGSPLH
few | TRBJ1-2 | TRBV4-1 | ASSPYQTETGTYGYT
. | TRBJ1-2 | TRBV6-2/TRBV6-3 | ASSIGGGYT
. | TRBJ2-1 | TRBV28 | ASKPRERPYNEQF
few | TRBJ2-7 | TRBV21-1 | ASSRRQTKRYEQY
. | TRBJ2-7 | TRBV7-2 | ASSLIGDPPLEQY
. | TRBJ1-1 | TRBV18 | ASSPWDRGDTEAF
many | TRBJ1-1 | TRBV15 | ATSRDYGSGGINTEAF
. | TRBJ2-1 | TRBV20-1 | SARSRLAARNEQF
few | TRBJ2-5 | TRBV12-3/TRBV12-4 | ASKFMVGGGPLGRAQY
few | TRBJ1-5 | TRBV7-3 | ASSLDRAGDQPQH
many | TRBJ1-6 | TRBV15 | ATSRDRPPIYNSPLH
. | TRBJ2-3 | TRBV10-3 | AISESRASGSPDTQY
few | TRBJ1-6 | TRBV9 | ASTKYSGWVRNSPLH
many | TRBJ2-1 | TRBV10-3 | AITRTAQDNEQF
few | TRBJ2-7 | TRBV9 | ASSVGGQGDEQY
few | TRBJ1-2 | TRBV12-3/TRBV12-4 | ASKRSTGHNYGYT
. | TRBJ2-6 | TRBV4-3 | ASSQGDRAGANVLT
. | TRBJ2-5 | TRBV2 | ASNRGPTETQY
. | TRBJ1-4 | TRBV12-5 | ASGSRGGVDEKLF
. | TRBJ2-1 | TRBV5-1 | ASSWTSTSEQF
few | TRBJ2-7 | TRBV3-1 | ASSQDSSAIYEQY
. | TRBJ1-1 | TRBV6-1 | ASSVNYRRNTEAF
few | TRBJ2-1 | TRBV2 | ASSEWGTSGSNEQF
few | TRBJ2-1 | TRBV7-9 | ASSLGSGGLNNEQF